This is a list of T cell receptor beta chains from one sample in a study of response to subunit inactivated influenza vaccine. TCRdb processed the RT-PCR reads anew with MiXCR; each CDR3 protein has one entry. The sample gives hundreds of thousands of distinct CDR3 sequences, 7.6% of which show up once; roughly 13% is in the top ten. The sequences come from PBMCs from blood, collected around 25 months after vaccination. These receptor sequences come from a man aged 45-69 years who received an inactivated influenza vaccine. The CDR3 runs from the conserved cysteine through the conserved F or W. The order of the fields is V gene, clone size, D gene, J gene, CDR3 protein, CDR3 DNA. The D gene is left open where the match is weak. Expanded clones get a size class; other rows say once, few or many, or leave the size out.

V gene: TRBV12-3/TRBV12-4; clone size: many; D gene: -; J gene: TRBJ2-1; CDR3 protein: CASNLHTLNEQFF; CDR3 DNA: TGTGCCAGCAATCTTCACACCTTAAATGAGCAGTTCTTC
V gene: TRBV10-3; clone size: many; D gene: -; J gene: TRBJ2-1; CDR3 protein: CAIRYGDNEQFF; CDR3 DNA: TGTGCCATCAGGTACGGTGACAATGAGCAGTTCTTC
V gene: TRBV19; clone size: many; D gene: TRBD1; J gene: TRBJ1-5; CDR3 protein: CATKGAGELQPQHF; CDR3 DNA: TGTGCCACGAAGGGGGCAGGGGAACTTCAGCCCCAGCATTTT
V gene: TRBV5-1; clone size: few; D gene: TRBD2; J gene: TRBJ2-1; CDR3 protein: CASSLTSGRLTYNEQFF; CDR3 DNA: TGCGCCAGCAGCTTGACTAGCGGGAGGCTTACCTACAATGAGCAGTTCTTC
V gene: TRBV20-1; clone size: many; D gene: TRBD2; J gene: TRBJ2-3; CDR3 protein: CSALAGGSTDTQYF; CDR3 DNA: TGCAGTGCCTTAGCGGGGGGCTCCACAGATACGCAGTATTTT
V gene: TRBV12-3/TRBV12-4; clone size: many; D gene: TRBD2; J gene: TRBJ2-1; CDR3 protein: CASSVAGGYNEQFF; CDR3 DNA: TGTGCCAGCAGCGTAGCGGGAGGCTACAATGAGCAGTTCTTC
V gene: TRBV7-2; clone size: many; D gene: -; J gene: TRBJ2-3; CDR3 protein: CASSFLVTTDTQYF; CDR3 DNA: TGTGCCAGCAGCTTTCTAGTTACGACAGATACGCAGTATTTT
V gene: TRBV5-1; clone size: -; D gene: -; J gene: TRBJ2-7; CDR3 protein: CASSLAFGQIYEQYF; CDR3 DNA: TGCGCCAGCAGCTTGGCCTTTGGACAGATCTACGAGCAGTACTTC
V gene: TRBV20-1; clone size: many; D gene: -; J gene: TRBJ1-5; CDR3 protein: CSARGPPAQPQHF; CDR3 DNA: TGCAGTGCTAGAGGCCCCCCCGCCCAGCCCCAGCATTTT
V gene: TRBV20-1; clone size: many; D gene: -; J gene: TRBJ1-3; CDR3 protein: CSAPGSAGNTIYF; CDR3 DNA: TGCAGTGCCCCAGGGTCTGCTGGAAACACCATATATTTT
V gene: TRBV5-1; clone size: many; D gene: -; J gene: TRBJ1-1; CDR3 protein: CASSLFPQAGPMNTEAFF; CDR3 DNA: TGCGCCAGCAGCTTGTTTCCCCAGGCGGGGCCCATGAACACTGAAGCTTTCTTT
V gene: TRBV28; clone size: few; D gene: -; J gene: TRBJ1-1; CDR3 protein: CASSYPPGQWTVDTEAFF; CDR3 DNA: TGTGCCAGCAGTTACCCCCCTGGTCAATGGACAGTAGACACTGAAGCTTTCTTT
V gene: TRBV5-1; clone size: few; D gene: -; J gene: TRBJ2-3; CDR3 protein: CASSRVGTDTQYF; CDR3 DNA: TGCGCCAGCAGCCGTGTCGGCACAGATACGCAGTATTTT
V gene: TRBV7-8; clone size: many; D gene: -; J gene: TRBJ2-3; CDR3 protein: CASKGRRTDTQYF; CDR3 DNA: TGTGCCTCTAAGGGGAGGCGAACAGATACGCAGTATTTT
V gene: TRBV20-1; clone size: -; D gene: TRBD1; J gene: TRBJ1-2; CDR3 protein: CSANRGPGGYTF; CDR3 DNA: TGCAGTGCTAACAGGGGGCCTGGCGGCTACACCTTC
V gene: TRBV3-1; clone size: few; D gene: TRBD1; J gene: TRBJ2-5; CDR3 protein: CASSQVQTGGETQYF; CDR3 DNA: TGTGCCAGCAGCCAAGTCCAGACAGGGGGAGAGACCCAGTACTTC
V gene: TRBV7-9; clone size: few; D gene: -; J gene: TRBJ1-2; CDR3 protein: CASSDDGAPSYGYTF; CDR3 DNA: TGTGCCAGCAGCGACGACGGCGCACCTAGCTATGGCTACACCTTC
V gene: TRBV12-3/TRBV12-4; clone size: few; D gene: -; J gene: TRBJ1-2; CDR3 protein: CASSTTYIPGYGYTF; CDR3 DNA: TGTGCCAGCAGCACAACATATATTCCCGGGTATGGCTACACCTTC
V gene: TRBV21-1; clone size: many; D gene: -; J gene: TRBJ1-1; CDR3 protein: CASSKEQVNTEAFF; CDR3 DNA: TGTGCCAGCAGCAAAGAACAGGTGAACACTGAAGCTTTCTTT
V gene: TRBV3-1; clone size: -; D gene: TRBD2; J gene: TRBJ2-7; CDR3 protein: CASSQGGRAFGEQYF; CDR3 DNA: TGTGCCAGCAGCCAAGGCGGGAGGGCCTTCGGCGAGCAGTACTTC
V gene: TRBV7-8; clone size: many; D gene: -; J gene: TRBJ2-7; CDR3 protein: CASSLVDSRSKGYEQYF; CDR3 DNA: TGTGCCAGCAGCTTAGTGGACAGTCGCTCAAAGGGGTACGAGCAGTACTTC
V gene: TRBV15; clone size: -; D gene: -; J gene: TRBJ2-1; CDR3 protein: CATSRDGNFYNEQFF; CDR3 DNA: TGTGCCACCAGCAGGGACGGTAATTTCTACAATGAGCAGTTCTTC
V gene: TRBV29-1; clone size: -; D gene: -; J gene: TRBJ1-2; CDR3 protein: CSVEEIRDFYGYTF; CDR3 DNA: TGCAGCGTTGAAGAAATCCGAGATTTCTATGGCTACACCTTC
V gene: TRBV21-1; clone size: -; D gene: -; J gene: TRBJ2-7; CDR3 protein: CASSIKPNSYEQYF; CDR3 DNA: TGTGCCAGCAGCATAAAGCCTAACTCCTACGAGCAGTACTTC
V gene: TRBV10-2; clone size: -; D gene: -; J gene: TRBJ2-3; CDR3 protein: CASSEWGGSSTDTQYF; CDR3 DNA: TGCGCCAGCAGTGAGTGGGGGGGCTCTTCCACAGATACGCAGTATTTT
V gene: TRBV27; clone size: few; D gene: -; J gene: TRBJ2-1; CDR3 protein: CASIRDTYNEQFF; CDR3 DNA: TGTGCCAGCATCCGGGACACCTACAATGAGCAGTTCTTC
V gene: TRBV7-9; clone size: many; D gene: TRBD1; J gene: TRBJ2-5; CDR3 protein: CASSRIRDRGQETQYF; CDR3 DNA: TGTGCCAGCAGCCGTATCCGGGACAGGGGTCAAGAGACCCAGTACTTC
V gene: TRBV12-3/TRBV12-4; clone size: -; D gene: TRBD1; J gene: TRBJ1-4; CDR3 protein: CASSRGQGDEKLFF; CDR3 DNA: TGTGCCAGCAGCCGGGGACAGGGAGATGAAAAACTGTTTTTT
V gene: TRBV4-3; clone size: few; D gene: -; J gene: TRBJ2-2; CDR3 protein: CASSQHSGRGNTGELFF; CDR3 DNA: TGCGCCAGCAGCCAACACTCGGGACGTGGGAACACCGGGGAGCTGTTTTTT
V gene: TRBV12-3/TRBV12-4; clone size: few; D gene: TRBD1; J gene: TRBJ1-4; CDR3 protein: CASSLGQGPAEKLFF; CDR3 DNA: TGTGCCAGCAGTTTAGGACAGGGGCCAGCTGAAAAACTGTTTTTT
V gene: TRBV7-2; clone size: -; D gene: -; J gene: TRBJ1-1; CDR3 protein: CASSMRGGGNTEAFF; CDR3 DNA: TGTGCCAGCAGCATGAGGGGGGGAGGTAACACTGAAGCTTTCTTT
V gene: TRBV6-5; clone size: -; D gene: -; J gene: TRBJ2-7; CDR3 protein: CASSYSPESYEQYF; CDR3 DNA: TGTGCCAGCAGTTACTCCCCGGAGTCCTACGAGCAGTACTTC
V gene: TRBV12-3/TRBV12-4; clone size: few; D gene: -; J gene: TRBJ1-4; CDR3 protein: CASSLARRGEKLFF; CDR3 DNA: TGTGCCAGCAGTTTAGCCCGGCGAGGAGAAAAACTGTTTTTT
V gene: TRBV20-1; clone size: -; D gene: -; J gene: TRBJ1-1; CDR3 protein: CSASVGGNTEAFF; CDR3 DNA: TGCAGTGCTAGCGTGGGGGGGAACACTGAAGCTTTCTTT
V gene: TRBV24-1; clone size: -; D gene: -; J gene: TRBJ2-3; CDR3 protein: CATHSGDTQYF; CDR3 DNA: TGTGCCACCCATAGCGGAGATACGCAGTATTTT
V gene: TRBV11-1; clone size: few; D gene: -; J gene: TRBJ2-1; CDR3 protein: CASSFLGGNSYNEQFF; CDR3 DNA: TGTGCCAGCAGCTTTTTAGGCGGGAACTCCTACAATGAGCAGTTCTTC
V gene: TRBV6-2/TRBV6-3; clone size: few; D gene: -; J gene: TRBJ2-3; CDR3 protein: CASSRQDTQYF; CDR3 DNA: TGTGCCAGCAGTCGGCAAGATACGCAGTATTTT
V gene: TRBV12-3/TRBV12-4; clone size: few; D gene: -; J gene: TRBJ2-1; CDR3 protein: CASSLMRYEQFF; CDR3 DNA: TGTGCCAGCAGTTTAATGCGCTATGAGCAGTTCTTC
V gene: TRBV28; clone size: few; D gene: -; J gene: TRBJ1-2; CDR3 protein: CASSFFGHYGYTF; CDR3 DNA: TGTGCCAGCAGTTTTTTTGGGCACTATGGCTACACCTTC
V gene: TRBV28; clone size: few; D gene: TRBD2; J gene: TRBJ2-4; CDR3 protein: CASCGLAVPLAKNIQYF; CDR3 DNA: TGTGCCAGCTGTGGGCTAGCGGTTCCTCTAGCCAAAAACATTCAGTACTTC
V gene: TRBV6-2/TRBV6-3; clone size: few; D gene: -; J gene: TRBJ2-1; CDR3 protein: CASSLIGDNEQFF; CDR3 DNA: TGTGCCAGCAGTTTAATCGGGGACAACGAGCAGTTCTTC
V gene: TRBV12-3/TRBV12-4; clone size: few; D gene: -; J gene: TRBJ2-2; CDR3 protein: CASSLEGNGELFF; CDR3 DNA: TGTGCCAGCAGTTTAGAGGGGAACGGGGAGCTGTTTTTT
V gene: TRBV11-3; clone size: many; D gene: -; J gene: TRBJ2-3; CDR3 protein: CASSNRGGTQYF; CDR3 DNA: TGTGCCAGCAGCAATAGGGGCGGTACGCAGTATTTT
V gene: TRBV6-2/TRBV6-3; clone size: few; D gene: -; J gene: TRBJ1-2; CDR3 protein: CASSPSGLSYGYTF; CDR3 DNA: TGTGCCAGCAGCCCCTCGGGCCTAAGCTATGGCTACACCTTC